The next 13 T cell receptor beta chains were all read from a single sample in a study of shared clonotypes between healthy human individuals. Assay used: immunoSEQ multiplex PCR; TCRdb lists only in-frame clones, some missing. Altogether millions of clones are present, 85% to 95% being singletons, with the ten largest covering over 0.12%. Material for sequencing was naive CD4+ T cells sorted from blood. The subset is: CD45RA+ positively selected. The origin of the receptors is a man in his late teens or twenties in good health.

The chain is built from TRBV19 and TRBJ2-3, with TRBD1 identical over 10 bases. The CDR3 runs 16 residues. From germline, CDR1 is LNHDA and CDR2 SQIVND (reference sequence). V trimming: 3 bases; J trimming: 3 bases; junction bases outside the gene matches: 6. The CDR3: CASSIPGTGATDTQYF. CDR3 bases: TGTGCCAGTAGTATTCCCGGGACAGGGGCAACAGATACGCAGTATTTT.

This rearrangement joins TRBV2 to TRBJ1-1, with D maybe TRBD1 (6 bases). Germline CDR1 reads SNHLY; CDR2 reads FYNNEI. This CDR3 contains 14 residues. V shed 5 bases and J shed 0 bases, with 10 bases lying between them. This chain's CDR3 is CASSSQGLNTEAFF. The CDR3 bases are TGTGCCAGCAGTTCTCAGGGGTTGAACACTGAAGCTTTCTTT. The variable domain in full, completed from reference TRBV2 and TRBJ1-1, reads EPEVTQTPSHQVTQMGQEVILRCVPISNHLYFYWYRQILGQKVEFLVSFYNNEISEKSEIFDDQFSVERPDGSNFTLKIRSTKLEDSAMYFCASSSQGLNTEAFFGQGTRLTVV.

This chain joins TRBV5-6 and TRBJ2-5, with unresolved D. This CDR3 has 15 residues. Germline V gives CDR1 SGHDT, CDR2 YYEEEE. V lost 0 bases to trimming and J lost 2 bases, with 11 bases between them. This CDR3 is CASSLGQALQETQYF. The CDR3 DNA reads TGTGCCAGCAGCTTGGGGCAGGCGTTACAAGAGACCCAGTACTTC.

The chain recombines TRBV11-1 with TRBJ2-7, with 11 bases lining up with TRBD1. The CDR3 runs 15 residues. Losses at the gene ends were 4 bases for V and 5 bases for J; bases not matched to a gene: 7. The germline V gene has CDR1 SGHAT and CDR2 FQDESV (reference sequence). CDR3 DNA: TGTGCCAGCAGCTCGGACAGGGGGCGGATAAACGAGCAGTACTTC. Encoded protein: CASSSDRGRINEQYF.

The chain combines TRBV5-1 with TRBJ2-3; 11 bases match TRBD1. There are 14 residues in the CDR3. J was trimmed by 10 bases and V by 5 bases; bases with no gene match: 9. From germline, CDR1 is SGHRS and CDR2 YFSETQ. CDR3 loop: CASSPGTGGTPQYF. CDR3 bases: TGCGCCAGCAGTCCCGGGACAGGGGGAACACCGCAGTATTTT.

As to this clone: The identical CDR3 is also encoded by other nucleotide sequences in the sample. V is TRBV11-2 and J is TRBJ2-7; no definite D call. Trimming removed 1 base at V and 4 bases at J, with 11 bases between. Germline CDR1 is SGHAT and CDR2 is FQNNGV. CDR3 length: 14 amino acids. The CDR3 nucleotides read TGTGCCAGCAGCTTAGCGGGCAGCCCTTACGAGCAGTACTTC. This codes for CASSLAGSPYEQYF.

About this clone: Other DNA sequences within the sample encode an identical CDR3. The chain employs TRBV19 and TRBJ1-5; D is uncertain. Germline V gene lookup returns CDR1 LNHDA and CDR2 SQIVND (reference sequence). The CDR3 has 13 residues. Deletions cut 2 bases from V and 3 bases from J, with 5 bases between. The CDR3 protein is CASSIIPNQPQHF. CDR3 bases: TGTGCCAGTAGTATAATTCCCAATCAGCCCCAGCATTTT. Combining the CDR3 with reference TRBV19 and TRBJ1-5 gives the whole variable domain DGGITQSPKYLFRKEGQNVTLSCEQNLNHDAMYWYRQDPGQGLRLIYYSQIVNDFQKGDIAEGYSVSREKKESFPLTVTSAQKNPTAFYLCASSIIPNQPQHFGDGTRLSIL.

The genes are TRBV11-2 and TRBJ1-4; D not resolved. Trimming stripped 3 bases from V and 7 bases from J, with 9 bases between. The CDR3 is made up of 13 amino acids. The germline V gene encodes CDR1 SGHAT and CDR2 FQNNGV. The DNA of the CDR3 is TGTGCCAGCAGCTTGGGCCGAAGTGAAAAACTGTTTTTT. Translation gives CASSLGRSEKLFF.

The chain carries TRBV7-9 and TRBJ2-7; weak D call: TRBD2 (7 bases). Trimming pared 3 bases from V and 0 bases from J, leaving 18 bases between. The CDR3 totals 17 residues. Germline V lookup: CDR1 SEHNR, CDR2 FQNEAQ (reference sequence). The CDR3: CASSLGGGGPLSYEQYF. In DNA form, the CDR3 reads TGTGCCAGCAGCTTGGGGGGGGGCGGCCCCCTCTCCTACGAGCAGTACTTC.

The chain is built from TRBV4-3 and TRBJ2-3; weak D call: TRBD1 (6 bases). The V end was cut by 0 bases, the J end by 5 bases, with 12 bases between. CDR3 length: 15 residues. Germline V gives CDR1 LGHNA, CDR2 YSLEER. Here the CDR3 reads CASSQDLQGGDTQYF. The DNA of the CDR3 is TGCGCCAGCAGCCAAGATCTACAGGGTGGAGATACGCAGTATTTT.

This chain joins TRBV28 and TRBJ1-1; 7 bases agree with TRBD1. The ends lost 6 bases at V and 3 bases at J; junction bases unmatched: 19. Germline V gives CDR1 MDHEN, CDR2 SYDVKM. This CDR3 has 18 amino acids. The CDR3, as DNA: TGTGCCAGCAGCCCCAGGGGCTTCCACAGGGGAGGAGACACTGAAGCTTTCTTT. Encoded protein: CASSPRGFHRGGDTEAFF.

This chain uses TRBV4-1 with TRBJ1-4, with a weak D call TRBD1 (6 bases). This CDR3 comprises 14 residues. The V end was cut by 3 bases, the J end by 8 bases, with 13 bases between. Germline-derived CDR1 and CDR2 are MGHRA and YSYEKL. The CDR3 DNA reads as TGCGCCAGCAGCCAGCCCGAAGGGGGGGAAAAACTGTTTTTT. It codes for CASSQPEGGEKLFF.

This chain uses TRBV6-9 with TRBJ1-3; no reliable D call. V lost 8 bases to trimming and J lost 1 base, with 12 bases between them. The CDR3 consists of 14 residues. Germline CDR1 is MNHGY and CDR2 is SVAAGI. The CDR3 DNA follows: TGTGCCAGCGGCGACCGGGGTTCTGGAAACACCATATATTTT. Translated, it gives CASGDRGSGNTIYF.